These 18 T cell receptor beta chains were all obtained from the same sample, sequenced in a study of cytomegalovirus exposure and HLA in healthy donors. The primer mix had 60 Vbeta and 13 Jbeta primers. Assay used: immunoSEQ multiplex PCR; TCRdb lists only in-frame clones, some missing. The table has roughly 34,000 clones, nearly 70% seen once; the top ten hold about 6.5%. Source material: PBMCs. These TCRs come from a man aged 25-45 years in good health and CMV-seronegative.

J is TRBJ2-2 and V is TRBV2; D is possibly TRBD2 (6 bases). V lost 5 bases and J 0 bases, leaving 10 bases between the germline ends. This CDR3 is 15 amino acids long. CDR1 SNHLY and CDR2 FYNNEI come from the germline V gene. The CDR3 nucleotides read TGTGCCAGCAGTAGGACTAACCCGAACACCGGGGAGCTGTTTTTT. This gives the protein CASSRTNPNTGELFF.

The V call is TRBV2, the J call TRBJ2-1; D is possibly TRBD1 (5 bases). The CDR3 loop spans 14 amino acids. Germline CDR1 and CDR2: SNHLY and FYNNEI. V lost 6 bases and J 5 bases, leaving 14 bases between the germline ends. CDR3 nucleotide sequence: TGTGCCAGCAGCAGCGACAGCCCCGACAATGAGCAGTTCTTC. It specifies CASSSDSPDNEQFF.

The chain couples TRBV19 to TRBJ2-5; D perhaps matches TRBD2 (6 bases). From germline, CDR1 is LNHDA and CDR2 SQIVND (reference sequence). The CDR3 consists of 14 residues. Trimming took off 1 base at V and 2 bases at J, with 8 bases between the two ends. The chain's CDR3 is CASSIGAGQETQYF. The CDR3 DNA reads TGTGCCAGTAGTATAGGAGCGGGTCAAGAGACCCAGTACTTC.

V and J are TRBV11-1 and TRBJ2-1; D is undetermined. Trimming took 3 bases from V and 6 from J, leaving 12 bases between them. Germline loops: CDR1 SGHAT, CDR2 FQDESV (reference sequence). The CDR3 extends over 14 amino acids. The CDR3 here is CASSFSHGSNEQFF. In DNA form, the CDR3 reads TGTGCCAGCAGCTTCTCACATGGCAGCAATGAGCAGTTCTTC.

This clone is a singleton in its sample. The chain is built from TRBV29-1 and TRBJ2-7; a possible D gene is TRBD2 (5 bases). From germline, CDR1 is SQVTM and CDR2 ANQGSEA. The ends were cut back, 0 bases at V and 2 bases at J, with 14 bases in the middle. The CDR3 extends over 15 amino acids. CDR3 sequence reads: CSVEDRGGSPYEQYF. In DNA form, the CDR3 reads TGCAGCGTTGAAGATCGCGGCGGGTCCCCCTACGAGCAGTACTTC.

This clone has a handful of counts. V usage is TRBV10-3 and J usage is TRBJ2-3; D is uncertain. This CDR3 contains 13 residues. Between the trimmed V and J ends, which lost 2 bases and 4 bases, there was a span of 7 bases. Germline V gene lookup returns CDR1 ENHRY and CDR2 SYGVKD. The CDR3 spells CAISENTPDTQYF. The DNA of the CDR3 is TGTGCCATCAGTGAGAACACCCCAGATACGCAGTATTTT.

This chain uses TRBV6-6 with TRBJ2-7, with 11 bases aligning to TRBD1. V trimming: 6 bases; J trimming: 5 bases; junction bases outside the gene matches: 3. The CDR3 extends over 13 amino acids. Germline values: CDR1 MNHNY, CDR2 SVGAGI (reference sequence). The CDR3 sequence is CASRDRGPDEQYF. The CDR3 DNA follows: TGTGCCAGCAGGGACAGGGGGCCGGACGAGCAGTACTTC.

The CDR3 loop reads CAIRQQGANQPQHF. CDR3 DNA: TGTGCCATCAGACAACAGGGGGCCAATCAGCCCCAGCATTTT. This rearrangement joins TRBV10-3 to TRBJ1-5, with 9 bases fitting TRBD1. Germline V CDR1 and CDR2: ENHRY, SYGVKD. V lost 6 bases, J lost 3 bases, and 3 bases stayed unmatched. This CDR3 is built from 14 residues.

This chain joins TRBV5-4 and TRBJ2-4; possible D gene TRBD2, 5 bases. V dropped 0 bases and J dropped 15 bases, with 13 bases sitting between them. This CDR3 region has 12 residues. Germline V gene lookup returns CDR1 SGHNT and CDR2 YYREEE (reference sequence). CDR3 protein: CASSLDGARGYF. The DNA of the CDR3 is TGTGCCAGCAGCTTGGACGGCGCCCGGGGGTACTTC.

The chain combines TRBV27 with TRBJ2-7, with a weak D call TRBD1 (6 bases). The CDR3 is 13 residues long. Trimming pared 6 bases from V and 1 base from J, leaving 10 bases between. Looked up from germline, CDR1 is MNHEY and CDR2 is SMNVEV (reference sequence). The CDR3 sequence is CASSLRGSYEQYF. The CDR3 coding sequence is TGTGCCAGCAGCTTAAGGGGGTCCTACGAGCAGTACTTC.

This clone is medium-sized (0.01 to 0.1%) in the sample. The V call is TRBV14, the J call TRBJ2-1; 7 bases are a match to TRBD1. Germline values: CDR1 SGHDN, CDR2 FVKESK. The V segment lost 0 bases and the J segment 3 bases; nucleotides outside the gene matches: 5. The CDR3 spans 16 residues. The CDR3 loop reads CASSQETGDDYNEQFF. The CDR3 nucleotides read TGTGCCAGCAGCCAAGAAACAGGGGATGACTACAATGAGCAGTTCTTC.

This chain uses TRBV4-1 with TRBJ2-6; D is unresolved. CDR3 size: 17 residues. Germline V gene data show CDR1 as MGHRA and CDR2 as YSYEKL. The V end was cut by 4 bases, the J end by 0 bases, with 13 bases between. In DNA form, the CDR3 reads TGCGCCAGCAGCCTCCGACACCAAACCTCTGGGGCCAACGTCCTGACTTTC. Protein product: CASSLRHQTSGANVLTF.

This clone was seen a few times. The chain uses TRBV5-1 and TRBJ2-3; 8 nucleotides align to TRBD2. Germline CDR1 SGHRS, CDR2 YFSETQ. The CDR3 is 14 amino acids. V shed 4 bases, J shed 4 bases, and the junction held 5 bases outside the gene matches. This CDR3 is CASSQREQPDTQYF. The CDR3 nucleotides are TGCGCCAGCAGCCAGCGGGAGCAGCCAGATACGCAGTATTTT.

CDR3 sequence (DNA): TGTGCCAGCAGTTTACCTAGCGGGAAGGTCGAGCAGTACTTC. Translation: CASSLPSGKVEQYF. This chain links TRBV28 with TRBJ2-7; 9 nucleotides agree with TRBD2. CDR3 length: 14 residues. CDR1 MDHEN and CDR2 SYDVKM come from the germline V gene. V lost 2 bases to trimming and J lost 6 bases; unmatched junction nucleotides: 5.

V usage is TRBV18 and J usage is TRBJ1-1; TRBD1 agrees at 7 bases. The germline CDR1 and CDR2 sequences are KGHSH and LQKENI. V dropped 4 bases and J dropped 0; count of bases not matched to a gene: 2. The CDR3 spans 14 residues. CDR3 protein: CASSQGQMNTEAFF. For the CDR3, the DNA is TGTGCCAGCTCACAGGGACAGATGAACACTGAAGCTTTCTTT.

This chain uses TRBV12-5 with TRBJ2-5; D might be TRBD2 (5 bases). Germline CDR1 and CDR2: LGHNT and FRNRAP. This CDR3 is 13 amino acids long. The V end was cut by 5 bases, the J end by 2 bases, with 9 bases between. CDR3 nucleotides: TGTGCTAGTGGTCTTCGGGGTCAAGAGACCCAGTACTTC. Protein sequence: CASGLRGQETQYF.

The chain has TRBV28 and TRBJ1-4, with 7 bases that match TRBD1. Trimming removed 10 bases from V and 6 bases from J; junction bases left unmatched: 5. The CDR3 is made up of 12 amino acids. CDR1 MDHEN and CDR2 SYDVKM come from the germline V gene. The CDR3 spells CATGGSHEKLFF. Written as DNA, the CDR3 is TGTGCCACAGGGGGATCTCATGAAAAACTGTTTTTT.

The chain employs TRBV5-4 and TRBJ1-2; tentative D call: TRBD1 (6 bases). Trimming cost V 4 bases and J 2 bases, with 24 bases left between them. The CDR3 loop spans 18 amino acids. Germline V gives CDR1 SGHNT, CDR2 YYREEE (reference sequence). CDR3 nucleotides: TGTGCCAGCAGCCCTAACCACACTACAGGGAAAATAAACTATGGCTACACCTTC. This sequence encodes CASSPNHTTGKINYGYTF.